The sequence of this TCR beta chain was determined in a study of T cells in Graves' hyperthyroidism and ophthalmopathy. TCR beta CDR3 regions were amplified from RNA. An initial round of RT-PCR targeting the TCR CDR3 relied on the HTBI primer set. TCRdb recomputed calls from the multiplex PCR reads with MiXCR, one row per CDR3 protein. Here the sample spans 300,000 to 450,000 distinct CDR3 sequences, around 15% being singletons. This clonotype has a count of ten or more. The CDR3 is made up of 14 amino acids. V dropped 4 bases and J dropped 3; count of bases not matched to a gene: 4. CDR1 and CDR2 from the germline V gene are PRHDT and FYEKMQ (reference sequence).

The chain couples TRBV13 to TRBJ2-7, with 9 bases matching TRBD1. The material sequenced was blood. The source is a woman in her twenties or thirties with Graves' ophthalmopathy. This CDR3 reads CASSSWTGVYEQYF. The DNA of the CDR3 is TGTGCCAGCAGCTCATGGACAGGGGTCTACGAGCAGTACTTC.